This T cell receptor (beta chain) comes out of a study of T cell clonotyping in hematopoietic cell transplantation. Study-wide context: Pretransplant recipient samples were taken after cytoreduction. Study findings and constraints: No sorting was done, leaving CD4 and CD8 contributions mixed. Recipient TCR diversity dropped after transplant; expanded clonotypes rose from day 30 to 180.

Sequencing was performed with immunoSEQ multiplex PCR; in TCRdb, only in-frame clones are kept and a portion is missing. The sample consists of approximately 44,000 clones, approximately 81% of them appearing once. Trimming pared 5 bases from V and 0 bases from J, leaving 17 bases between. The CDR3 has 16 amino acids. Germline V CDR1 and CDR2: PRHDT, FYEKMQ (reference sequence). About this clone: What it recognizes is unknown.

Time point meaning: recipient sample about 28 days before transplant, after cytoreduction. The receptor was isolated from a man aged 60-69 years with acute myeloid leukemia. Some clones in this sample may be carry-over from other donors' samples. The chain recombines TRBV13 with TRBJ2-7; unclear D gene. The sample in question was peripheral blood mononuclear cells, obtained before stem cell transplant. CDR3 loop: CASSPGLGVSSYEQYF. Written as DNA, the CDR3 is TGTGCCAGCAGCCCCGGTCTTGGGGTGAGCTCCTACGAGCAGTACTTC.